This passage covers 20 T cell receptor beta chains from one sample sequenced in a study of T cells in Graves' hyperthyroidism and ophthalmopathy (dated by TCRdb to the late 2010s). Library preparation used multiplex PCR. TCRdb names Illumina HiSeq 2000 as the instrument used. Amplification of TCR beta CDR3 regions was carried out from RNA transcripts. For the first round of RT-PCR on the TCR CDR3, the HTBI primer set was used together with the Qiagen OneStep RT-PCR kit. TCRdb took the public reads, trimmed them with fastp at Q25, ran MiXCR for clone calling and kept in-frame beta chains. A single entry per CDR3 protein holds the most common genes and DNA from its merged rows. The sample includes some 360,000 distinct CDR3 sequences, with roughly 20% observed a single time. The ten most abundant clones make up about 14% of the sample. Input material: blood. The receptors here all came from a woman in her forties with Graves' ophthalmopathy.

Many counts were recorded for this clonotype. The chain links TRBV27 to TRBJ2-5; tentative D call: TRBD2 (5 bases). Germline V lookup: CDR1 MNHEY, CDR2 SMNVEV (reference sequence). This CDR3 region has 14 residues. V lost 1 base and J 4 bases, leaving 10 bases between the germline ends. The CDR3 nucleotides are TGTGCCAGCAGTTTATGGGGAGAGGGAGAGACCCAGTACTTC. Protein product: CASSLWGEGETQYF.

The rearrangement uses TRBV13 and TRBJ2-2; TRBD1 aligns across 10 bases. V shed 5 bases and J 9 bases; nucleotides not matched to a gene: 9. The CDR3 is made up of 15 amino acids. Germline CDR1 reads PRHDT; CDR2 reads FYEKMQ (reference sequence). The chain's CDR3 is CASSPRQGAQRELFF. In DNA, the CDR3 is TGTGCCAGCAGCCCGAGACAGGGGGCGCAGAGGGAGCTGTTTTTT.

This clonotype has ten or more counts. The chain recombines TRBV2 with TRBJ1-2, with TRBD1 matching 11 bases. The germline V gene encodes CDR1 SNHLY and CDR2 FYNNEI. The CDR3 is 15 residues long. With V trimmed by 6 bases and J by 2 bases, 5 bases remained unmatched. The CDR3 nucleotides read TGTGCCAGCAGCTCGGGACAGGGGGTGAACTATGGCTACACCTTC. Encoded protein: CASSSGQGVNYGYTF.

In its sample, this clonotype was seen a few times. The chain couples TRBV28 to TRBJ2-5; 11 positions agree with TRBD2. The CDR3 length is 15 residues. Per germline, CDR1 MDHEN and CDR2 SYDVKM. V lost 5 bases to trimming and J lost 4 bases; unmatched junction nucleotides: 6. CDR3 bases: TGTGCCAGCAGTCCCCCGCTAGCGGGAGGAGAGACCCAGTACTTC. As protein: CASSPPLAGGETQYF.

In this sample, this clonotype turned up a few times. This could be a read error, since a much larger clone is one nucleotide away. The genes are TRBV27 and TRBJ2-7; possibly TRBD1 for D (5 bases). Germline V gene sequence: CDR1 MNHEY, CDR2 SMNVEV (reference sequence). The CDR3 loop spans 15 amino acids. The CDR3 spells CVSSLWQTVIYEQYF. CDR3 nucleotide sequence: TGTGTCAGCAGTTTATGGCAGACAGTCATCTACGAGCAGTACTTC.

The table lists this clonotype with many counts. The chain joins TRBV30 to TRBJ2-4; D possibly corresponds to TRBD2 (5 bases). In germline, CDR1 is GTSNPN, CDR2 SVGIG (reference sequence). The V end was cut by 6 bases, the J end by 4 bases, with 16 bases between. The length of the CDR3 is 14 residues. This CDR3 reads CACLMPGRKNIQYF. Written as DNA, the CDR3 is TGTGCCTGCCTCATGCCGGGGAGAAAAAACATTCAGTACTTC.

This clonotype was detected many times. This chain connects TRBV6-2 or TRBV6-3 to TRBJ1-1; D call uncertain. The CDR3 loop spans 14 amino acids. Germline V CDR1 and CDR2: MNHEY, SVGEGT. The ends were cut back, 0 bases at V and 11 bases at J, with 16 bases in the middle. CDR3 bases: TGTGCCAGCAGTTACTCTACCCCCGGAGGGTCGGCTTTCTTT. Protein product: CASSYSTPGGSAFF.

This clonotype was seen many times. The V gene is TRBV15, the J gene TRBJ2-7; D is ambiguous. V lost 0 bases, J lost 1 base, and 7 bases lay in between. Looked up from germline, CDR1 is LNHNV and CDR2 is YYDKDF (reference sequence). CDR3 size: 14 residues. CDR3 region: CATSRDQNSYEQYF. In DNA form, the CDR3 reads TGTGCCACCAGCAGAGATCAGAATTCCTACGAGCAGTACTTC.

The V call is TRBV28, the J call TRBJ1-5, with a weak D call TRBD1 (5 bases). Trimming removed 7 bases at V and 2 bases at J, with 15 bases between. Germline V gene lookup returns CDR1 MDHEN and CDR2 SYDVKM. This CDR3 contains 15 residues. CDR3 nucleotide sequence: TGTGCCAGCAATATAGGGGAAGGGGGCAATCAGCCCCAGCATTTT. It codes for CASNIGEGGNQPQHF.

This clonotype was counted many times. The J gene is TRBJ1-1, the V gene TRBV4-3; the D gene is possibly TRBD1 (6 bases). This CDR3 region has 12 residues. Trimming cost V 2 bases and J 8 bases, with 9 bases left between them. Germline V gene data show CDR1 as LGHNA and CDR2 as YSLEER. The CDR3 region has the DNA TGCGCCAGCAGCCAAAACGACAGGGAAGCTTTCTTT. Translated: CASSQNDREAFF.

This clonotype was found many times. This chain uses TRBV4-1 with TRBJ2-2; D gene unclear. The V gene lost 1 base and the J gene lost 3 bases, with 12 bases spanning the gap. The CDR3 covers 16 residues. CDR1 is MGHRA, CDR2 YSYEKL, per germline. Here the CDR3 DNA reads TGCGCCAGCAGCCAAGGTGGGCTAAGGGACACCGGGGAGCTGTTTTTT. Amino acid sequence: CASSQGGLRDTGELFF.

This clonotype was recorded many times. The V and J genes are TRBV18 and TRBJ2-2; 11 bases align to TRBD1. With 6 bases clipped from V and 3 bases from J, the junction kept 9 bases outside the gene matches. CDR1 and CDR2 (germline): KGHSH, LQKENI. The CDR3 is made up of 17 amino acids. The CDR3 bases are TGTGCCAGCTCGCCCCGGACAGGGGGCGCGGACACCGGGGAGCTGTTTTTT. Its translation: CASSPRTGGADTGELFF.

This clonotype appeared many times. The rearrangement joins TRBV6-1 to TRBJ2-2, with 9 bases aligning to TRBD1. The CDR3 is 14 residues long. With 6 bases clipped from V and 7 bases from J, the junction kept 6 bases outside the gene matches. Germline loops: CDR1 MNHNS, CDR2 SASEGT. DNA of the CDR3: TGTGCCAGCAGCTCCGACAGGGGGATCGGGGAGCTGTTTTTT. It encodes CASSSDRGIGELFF.

This clonotype was found many times. The rearrangement uses TRBV3-1 and TRBJ1-2; tentative D call: TRBD1 (6 bases). Germline V gene sequence: CDR1 LGHDT, CDR2 YNNKEL (reference sequence). The CDR3 consists of 16 residues. The V end was cut by 1 base, the J end by 4 bases, with 16 bases between. The CDR3 region has the DNA TGTGCCAGCAGCCAAGTCATTCTCAGGGGAAGCTATGGCTACACCTTC. Protein product: CASSQVILRGSYGYTF.

This clonotype was seen at least ten times. The rearrangement links TRBV11-2 to TRBJ1-1; tentatively, D is TRBD1 (6 bases). From germline, CDR1 is SGHAT and CDR2 FQNNGV. CDR3 size: 13 residues. V lost 6 bases, J lost 0 bases, and 8 bases lay in between. This chain's CDR3 is CASRDRLNTEAFF. The CDR3 DNA reads TGTGCCAGCAGGGACAGATTGAACACTGAAGCTTTCTTT.

The sample holds many counts of this clonotype. The V call is TRBV19, the J call TRBJ2-2, with D maybe TRBD2 (6 bases). The CDR3 spans 18 residues. V shed 7 bases and J shed 0 bases, with 21 bases lying between them. The V gene's germline CDR1 is LNHDA and CDR2 SQIVND (reference sequence). The CDR3 spells CASTPVVSSAANTGELFF. The CDR3 nucleotides read TGTGCCAGTACTCCAGTCGTGTCTAGCGCGGCGAACACCGGGGAGCTGTTTTTT.

In its sample, this clonotype was seen many times. This rearrangement joins TRBV6-5 to TRBJ1-1, with TRBD1 matching over 11 bases. After removal of 6 bases from V and 5 bases from J, the junction contained 5 bases not matched to a gene. The CDR3 loop spans 14 amino acids. The V gene's germline CDR1 is MNHEY and CDR2 SVGAGI. CDR3 nucleotide sequence: TGTGCCAGCAGACGGGACAGGGGGAGTACTGAAGCTTTCTTT. Translation: CASRRDRGSTEAFF.

At least ten counts were recorded for this clonotype. The J gene is TRBJ2-5, the V gene TRBV7-8, with D possibly being TRBD1 or TRBD2 (5 bases each). V was cut by 5 bases and J by 5 bases, with 24 bases left in between. CDR1 is SGHVS, CDR2 FQNEAQ, per germline. CDR3 size: 17 residues. DNA of the CDR3: TGTGCCAGCAGCCACCAAAAGATACCTCCCCGGGGCGAGACCCAGTACTTC. It encodes CASSHQKIPPRGETQYF. The whole variable domain, remainder taken from reference TRBV7-8 and TRBJ2-5, is GAGVSQSPRYKVAKRGQDVALRCDPISGHVSLFWYQQALGQGPEFLTYFQNEAQLDKSGLPSDRFFAERPEGSVSTLKIQRTQQEDSAVYLCASSHQKIPPRGETQYFGPGTRLLVL.

This clonotype was seen at least ten times. V usage is TRBV10-1 and J usage is TRBJ2-5; D uncertain. This CDR3 has 13 residues. CDR1 is WNHNN, CDR2 SYGVQD, per germline (reference sequence). V dropped 4 bases and J dropped 5 bases, with 11 bases sitting between them. CDR3 in amino acids: CASSGYGLETQYF. CDR3 nucleotides: TGCGCCAGCAGTGGTTACGGATTGGAGACCCAGTACTTC.

The rearrangement uses TRBV6-2 or TRBV6-3 and TRBJ1-1; TRBD1 might be the D (5 bases). The CDR3 covers 15 residues. The germline CDR1 and CDR2 sequences are MNHEY and SVGEGT. V was clipped by 5 bases and J by 0 bases, with 13 bases between them. In DNA form, the CDR3 reads TGTGCCAGCAGTCGGGGACGTCTCATGAACACTGAAGCTTTCTTT. Protein sequence: CASSRGRLMNTEAFF.